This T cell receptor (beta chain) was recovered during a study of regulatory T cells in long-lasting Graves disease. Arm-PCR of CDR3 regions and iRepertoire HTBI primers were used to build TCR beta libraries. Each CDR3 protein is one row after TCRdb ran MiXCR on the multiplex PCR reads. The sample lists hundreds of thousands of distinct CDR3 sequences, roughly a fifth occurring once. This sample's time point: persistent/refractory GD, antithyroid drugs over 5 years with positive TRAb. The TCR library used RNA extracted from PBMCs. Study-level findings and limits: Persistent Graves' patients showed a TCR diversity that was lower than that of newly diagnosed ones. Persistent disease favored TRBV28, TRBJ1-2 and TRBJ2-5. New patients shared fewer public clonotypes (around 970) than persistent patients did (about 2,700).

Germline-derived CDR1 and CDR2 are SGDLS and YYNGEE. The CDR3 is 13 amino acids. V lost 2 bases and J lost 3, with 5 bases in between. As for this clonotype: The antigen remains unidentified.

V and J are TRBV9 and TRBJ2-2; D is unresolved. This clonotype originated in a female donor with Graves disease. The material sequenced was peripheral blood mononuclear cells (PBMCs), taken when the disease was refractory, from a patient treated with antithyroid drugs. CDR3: CASSVRYTGELFF. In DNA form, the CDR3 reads TGTGCCAGCAGCGTGAGATACACCGGGGAGCTGTTTTTT.